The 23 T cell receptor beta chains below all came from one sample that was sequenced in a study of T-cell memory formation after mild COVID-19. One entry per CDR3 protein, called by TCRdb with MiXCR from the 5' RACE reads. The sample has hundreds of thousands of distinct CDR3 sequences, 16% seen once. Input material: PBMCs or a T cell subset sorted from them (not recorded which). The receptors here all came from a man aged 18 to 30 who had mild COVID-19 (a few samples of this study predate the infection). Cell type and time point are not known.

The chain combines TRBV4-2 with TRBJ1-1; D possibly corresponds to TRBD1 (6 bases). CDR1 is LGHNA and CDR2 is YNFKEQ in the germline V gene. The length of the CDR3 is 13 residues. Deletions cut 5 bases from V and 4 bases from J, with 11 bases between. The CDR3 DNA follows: TGTGCCAGCAGCGGACAGTTAGGCACTGAAGCTTTCTTT. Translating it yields CASSGQLGTEAFF.

CDR3 DNA: TGCAGTGCTTCCGCGCCAAGGTCGACTTTGGGGGAGCTGTTTTTT. Protein sequence: CSASAPRSTLGELFF. The chain has TRBV20-1 and TRBJ2-2; D remains ambiguous. CDR3 length equals 15 residues. V shed 5 bases and J shed 8 bases, with 21 bases lying between them. Germline CDR1 reads DFQATT; CDR2 reads SNEGSKA (reference sequence).

The CDR3 DNA reads as TGTGCCAGCTCACCCGGACAGGGCGCTAACACCGGGGAGCTGTTTTTT. This translates into CASSPGQGANTGELFF. V gene TRBV18 combines with J gene TRBJ2-2; 8 bases line up with TRBD1. Germline V gene data show CDR1 as KGHSH and CDR2 as LQKENI. The CDR3 is made up of 16 amino acids. V trimming: 3 bases; J trimming: 2 bases; junction bases outside the gene matches: 5. Using reference TRBV18 and TRBJ2-2 for the parts outside the CDR3, the full variable domain is NAGVMQNPRHLVRRRGQEARLRCSPMKGHSHVYWYRQLPEEGLKFMVYLQKENIIDESGMPKERFSAEFPKEGPSILRIQQVVRGDSAAYFCASSPGQGANTGELFFGEGSRLTVL.

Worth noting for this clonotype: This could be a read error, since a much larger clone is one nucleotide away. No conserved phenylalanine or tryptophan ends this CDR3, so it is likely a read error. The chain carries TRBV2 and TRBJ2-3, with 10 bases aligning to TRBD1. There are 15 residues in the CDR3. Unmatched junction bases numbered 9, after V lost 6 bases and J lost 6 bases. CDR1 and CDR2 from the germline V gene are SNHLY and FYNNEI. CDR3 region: CASRGDRGSGDTQYC. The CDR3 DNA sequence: TGTGCCAGCAGGGGGGACAGGGGATCCGGGGATACGCAGTATTGT.

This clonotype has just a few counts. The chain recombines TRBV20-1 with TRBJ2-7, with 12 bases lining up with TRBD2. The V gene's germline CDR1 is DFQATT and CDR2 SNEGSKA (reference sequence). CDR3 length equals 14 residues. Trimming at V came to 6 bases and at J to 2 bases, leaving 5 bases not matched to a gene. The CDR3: CSATGLAGTYEQYF. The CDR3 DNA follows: TGCAGTGCCACCGGACTAGCGGGGACCTACGAGCAGTACTTC.

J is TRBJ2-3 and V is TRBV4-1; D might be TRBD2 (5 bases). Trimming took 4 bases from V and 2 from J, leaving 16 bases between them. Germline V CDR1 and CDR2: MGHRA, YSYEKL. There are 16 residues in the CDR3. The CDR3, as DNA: TGCGCCAGCAGCCCCAGGACTCGCGAGTACACAGATACGCAGTATTTT. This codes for CASSPRTREYTDTQYF.

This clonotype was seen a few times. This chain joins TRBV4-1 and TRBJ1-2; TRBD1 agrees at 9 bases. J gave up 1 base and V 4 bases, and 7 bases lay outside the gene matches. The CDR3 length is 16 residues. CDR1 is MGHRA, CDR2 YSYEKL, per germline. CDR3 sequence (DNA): TGCGCCAGCAGCCTCGTACAGGGGGCCGGTAACTATGGCTACACCTTC. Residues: CASSLVQGAGNYGYTF.

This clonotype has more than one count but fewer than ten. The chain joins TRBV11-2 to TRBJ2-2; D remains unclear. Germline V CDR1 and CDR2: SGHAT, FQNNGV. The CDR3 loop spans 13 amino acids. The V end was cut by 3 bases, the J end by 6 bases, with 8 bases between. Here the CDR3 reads CASSFGSAGELFF. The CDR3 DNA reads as TGTGCCAGCAGCTTCGGGTCGGCCGGGGAGCTGTTTTTT. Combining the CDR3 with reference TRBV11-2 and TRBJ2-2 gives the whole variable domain EAGVAQSPRYKIIEKRQSVAFWCNPISGHATLYWYQQILGQGPKLLIQFQNNGVVDDSQLPKDRFSAERLKGVDSTLKIQPAKLEDSAVYLCASSFGSAGELFFGEGSRLTVL.

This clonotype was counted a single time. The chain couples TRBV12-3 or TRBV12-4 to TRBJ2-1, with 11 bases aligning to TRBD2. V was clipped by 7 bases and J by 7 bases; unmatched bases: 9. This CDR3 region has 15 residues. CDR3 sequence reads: CASTRVLAGVNEQFF. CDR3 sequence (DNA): TGTGCCAGCACCCGGGTACTAGCGGGGGTTAATGAGCAGTTCTTC.

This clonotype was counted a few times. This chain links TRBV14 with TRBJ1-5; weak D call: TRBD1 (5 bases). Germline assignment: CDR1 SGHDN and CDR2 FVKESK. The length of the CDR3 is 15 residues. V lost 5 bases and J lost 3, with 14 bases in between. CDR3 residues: CASSAAGAHNQPQHF. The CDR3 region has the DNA TGTGCCAGCAGCGCGGCCGGGGCCCACAATCAGCCCCAGCATTTT.

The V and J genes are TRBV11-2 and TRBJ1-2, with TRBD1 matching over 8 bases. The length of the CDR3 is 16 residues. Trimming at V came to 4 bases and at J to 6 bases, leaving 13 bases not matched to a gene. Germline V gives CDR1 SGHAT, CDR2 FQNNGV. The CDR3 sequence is CASSSGGSDRANGYTF. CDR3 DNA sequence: TGTGCCAGCAGCTCGGGGGGGTCGGACAGGGCGAATGGCTACACCTTC.

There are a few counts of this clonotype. CDR3 bases: TGTGCCAGCCAGGCGCCCAGCGGGGTCTACAATGAGCAGTTCTTC. This encodes CASQAPSGVYNEQFF. The J gene is TRBJ2-1, the V gene TRBV2, with 7 nucleotides matching TRBD2. Germline V CDR1 and CDR2: SNHLY, FYNNEI. The CDR3 is 15 residues long. V was pared by 8 bases and J by 3 bases, with 10 bases of the junction left unmatched.

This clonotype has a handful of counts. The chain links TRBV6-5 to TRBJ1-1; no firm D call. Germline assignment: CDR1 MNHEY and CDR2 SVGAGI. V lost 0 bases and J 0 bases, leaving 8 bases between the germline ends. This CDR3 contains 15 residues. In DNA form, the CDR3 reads TGTGCCAGCAGTTACTCAGCGACCCTGAACACTGAAGCTTTCTTT. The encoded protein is CASSYSATLNTEAFF.

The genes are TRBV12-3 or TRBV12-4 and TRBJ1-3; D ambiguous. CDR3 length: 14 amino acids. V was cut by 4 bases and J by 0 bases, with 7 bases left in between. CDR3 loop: CASSSHSSGNTIYF. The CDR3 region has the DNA TGTGCCAGCAGTTCGCACAGCTCTGGAAACACCATATATTTT.

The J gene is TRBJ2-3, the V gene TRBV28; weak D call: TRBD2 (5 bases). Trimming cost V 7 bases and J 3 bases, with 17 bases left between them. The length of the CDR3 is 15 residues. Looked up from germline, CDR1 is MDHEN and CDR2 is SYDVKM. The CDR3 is CASTPQEAATDTQYF. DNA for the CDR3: TGTGCCAGCACCCCTCAGGAAGCGGCAACAGATACGCAGTATTTT.

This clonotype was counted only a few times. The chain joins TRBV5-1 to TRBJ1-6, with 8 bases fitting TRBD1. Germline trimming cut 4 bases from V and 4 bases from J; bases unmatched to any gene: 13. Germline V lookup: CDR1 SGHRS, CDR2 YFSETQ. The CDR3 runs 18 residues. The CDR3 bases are TGCGCCAGCAGCAAGGGGACAGGCGCCCTTGTTTATAATTCACCCCTCCACTTT. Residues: CASSKGTGALVYNSPLHF.

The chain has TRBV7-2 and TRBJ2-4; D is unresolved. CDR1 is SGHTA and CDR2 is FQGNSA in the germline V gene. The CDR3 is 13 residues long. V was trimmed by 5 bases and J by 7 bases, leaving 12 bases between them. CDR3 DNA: TGTGCCAGCAGCCTTGGATTCGGGAACATTCAGTACTTC. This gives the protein CASSLGFGNIQYF.

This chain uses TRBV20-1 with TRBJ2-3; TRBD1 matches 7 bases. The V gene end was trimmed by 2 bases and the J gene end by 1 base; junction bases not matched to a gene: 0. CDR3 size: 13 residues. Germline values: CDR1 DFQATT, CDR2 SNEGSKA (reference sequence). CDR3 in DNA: TGCAGTGCTAGACAGGGGGGCACAGATACGCAGTATTTT. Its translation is CSARQGGTDTQYF.

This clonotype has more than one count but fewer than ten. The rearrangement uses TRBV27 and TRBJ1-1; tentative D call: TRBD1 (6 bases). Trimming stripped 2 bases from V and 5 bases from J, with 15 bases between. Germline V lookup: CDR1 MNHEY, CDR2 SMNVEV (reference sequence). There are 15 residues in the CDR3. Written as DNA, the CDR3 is TGTGCCAGCAGTTTACGGGGGGGCGTGTGGACTGAAGCTTTCTTT. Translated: CASSLRGGVWTEAFF.

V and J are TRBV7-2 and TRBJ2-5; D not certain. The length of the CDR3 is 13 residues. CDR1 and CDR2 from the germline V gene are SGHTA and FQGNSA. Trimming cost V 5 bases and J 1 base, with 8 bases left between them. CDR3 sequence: CASSPSIQETQYF. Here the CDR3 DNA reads TGTGCCAGCAGCCCCTCAATCCAAGAGACCCAGTACTTC.

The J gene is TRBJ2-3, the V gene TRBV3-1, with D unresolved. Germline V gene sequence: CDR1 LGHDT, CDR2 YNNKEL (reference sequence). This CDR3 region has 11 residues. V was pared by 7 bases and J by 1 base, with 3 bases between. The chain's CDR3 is CASMGTDTQYF. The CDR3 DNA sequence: TGTGCCAGCATGGGCACAGATACGCAGTATTTT.

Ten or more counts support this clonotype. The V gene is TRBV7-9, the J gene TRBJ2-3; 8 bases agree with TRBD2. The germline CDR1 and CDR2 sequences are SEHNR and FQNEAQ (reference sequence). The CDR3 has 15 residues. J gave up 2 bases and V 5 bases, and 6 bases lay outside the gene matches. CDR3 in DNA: TGTGCCAGCAGCGCCGGGACTAGTATCACAGATACGCAGTATTTT. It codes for CASSAGTSITDTQYF.

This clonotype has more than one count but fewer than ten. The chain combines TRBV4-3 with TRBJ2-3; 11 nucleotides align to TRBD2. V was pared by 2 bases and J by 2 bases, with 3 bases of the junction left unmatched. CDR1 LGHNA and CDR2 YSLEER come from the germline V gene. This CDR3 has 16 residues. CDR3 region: CASSQLAGGATDTQYF. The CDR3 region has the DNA TGCGCCAGCAGCCAACTAGCGGGGGGCGCCACAGATACGCAGTATTTT.